Listed below are T cell receptor beta chains from one sample, sequenced in a study of post-analysis software for immune sequencing data. TCRdb analysed the PCR reads with MiXCR anew, one entry per CDR3 protein. The table has hundreds of thousands of distinct CDR3 sequences, just under 30% seen once; the top ten hold roughly 0.57%. The sequenced sample consisted of blood. These TCRs come from a girl aged 5-17 years with multiple sclerosis. The CDR3 runs from the conserved cysteine through the conserved F or W. A D gene is named only where the DNA matches it firmly. Size is stated for part of the rows, as once, few or many counts, or as a class when the clone is expanded.

v_call	j_call	d_call	clone_size	cdr3_aa	cdr3_nt
TRBV20-1	TRBJ2-1	TRBD2	few	CSAWRLAGGLHSYNEQFF	TGCAGTGCCTGGCGGCTAGCGGGGGGGTTACACTCCTACAATGAGCAGTTCTTC
TRBV6-5	TRBJ1-6	NA	few	CASSYSSSYSPLHF	TGTGCCAGCAGTTACTCGTCTTCGTATTCACCCCTCCACTTT
TRBV5-6	TRBJ2-3	TRBD2	NA	CASSKAGGGTDTQYF	TGTGCCAGCAGCAAAGCGGGAGGGGGCACAGATACGCAGTATTTT
TRBV20-1	TRBJ2-1	TRBD1	NA	CRGQGGNEQFF	TGCAGGGGACAGGGAGGAAATGAGCAGTTCTTC
TRBV9	TRBJ2-5	TRBD1	many	CASSARDRGFQETQYF	TGTGCCAGCAGCGCTCGGGACAGGGGGTTCCAAGAGACCCAGTACTTC
TRBV27	TRBJ1-6	TRBD1	few	CASSLSGQVTGRLNNSPLHF	TGTGCCAGCAGTTTATCAGGACAGGTAACAGGACGTCTAAATAATTCACCCCTCCACTTT
TRBV7-6	TRBJ1-1	NA	few	CASSLLRGGNTEAFF	TGTGCCAGCAGCTTACTCCGGGGAGGCAACACTGAAGCTTTCTTT
TRBV29-1	TRBJ1-1	NA	NA	CSVAPTVNTEAFF	TGCAGCGTTGCGCCGACAGTGAACACTGAAGCTTTCTTT
TRBV12-3/TRBV12-4	TRBJ1-5	NA	few	CASSLAGEILNQPQHF	TGTGCCAGCAGTTTGGCCGGAGAGATATTAAATCAGCCCCAGCATTTT
TRBV7-9	TRBJ1-2	NA	many	CASSPRLGEANYGYTF	TGTGCCAGCAGCCCGAGACTCGGAGAGGCTAACTATGGCTACACCTTC
TRBV4-3	TRBJ2-1	NA	NA	CASSQEPGRYNEQFF	TGCGCCAGCAGCCAAGAGCCAGGCCGATACAATGAGCAGTTCTTC
TRBV20-1	TRBJ1-2	TRBD1	few	CSARQGASYGYTF	TGCAGTGCCCGACAGGGTGCTAGCTATGGCTACACCTTC
TRBV12-3/TRBV12-4	TRBJ2-5	TRBD2	NA	CASRTSGSFSVRGEQYF	TGTGCCAGCCGGACTAGCGGGAGTTTTTCTGTTCGTGGTGAGCAGTACTTC
TRBV20-1	TRBJ2-7	TRBD1	NA	CSARGQGWYEQYF	TGCAGTGCCCGCGGACAGGGTTGGTACGAGCAGTACTTC
TRBV6-5	TRBJ1-2	NA	few	CASYTLGVGYTF	TGTGCCAGCTACACCCTGGGGGTCGGCTACACCTTC
TRBV20-1	TRBJ2-3	NA	few	CSARKAGSRTDTQYF	TGCAGTGCTAGAAAGGCGGGGAGCCGCACAGATACGCAGTATTTT
TRBV11-2	TRBJ1-6	NA	NA	CASSLTNSPLHF	TGTGCCAGCAGCTTAACCAATTCACCCCTCCACTTT
TRBV29-1	TRBJ2-5	TRBD1	NA	CSVDFDTGGETQYF	TGCAGCGTTGATTTCGATACAGGGGGAGAGACCCAGTACTTC
TRBV7-2	TRBJ1-5	NA	once	CASSRIGGSNSNQPQHF	TGTGCCAGCAGCCGGATTGGGGGTTCCAATAGCAATCAGCCCCAGCATTTT
TRBV6-6	TRBJ2-5	TRBD2	few	CASRLAGAQETQYF	TGTGCCAGCAGGCTAGCGGGAGCCCAAGAGACCCAGTACTTC
TRBV7-2	TRBJ1-5	TRBD1	few	CASSSPDRVGQPQHF	TGTGCCAGCAGCTCTCCAGACAGGGTGGGTCAGCCCCAGCATTTT
TRBV7-2	TRBJ2-5	NA	few	CASRPLVHQETQYF	TGTGCCAGCAGACCCTTAGTTCACCAAGAGACCCAGTACTTC
TRBV7-9	TRBJ1-4	TRBD1	few	CASNLDRASNEKLFF	TGTGCCAGCAACTTGGACAGGGCCAGTAATGAAAAACTGTTTTTT
TRBV28	TRBJ1-1	NA	once	CASSTLLGTEAFF	TGTGCCAGCAGTACCCTCCTCGGGACTGAAGCTTTCTTT
TRBV15	TRBJ2-1	TRBD2	few	CATSRELAGPLTNEQFF	TGTGCCACCAGCAGAGAGCTAGCGGGACCACTAACGAATGAGCAGTTCTTC
TRBV20-1	TRBJ2-7	NA	NA	CSARPWGRESYEQYF	TGCAGTGCTAGACCATGGGGGCGGGAGTCCTACGAGCAGTACTTC
TRBV7-9	TRBJ2-6	NA	few	CASRPKDGANVLTF	TGTGCCAGCAGGCCCAAAGATGGGGCCAACGTCCTGACTTTC
TRBV20-1	TRBJ2-3	NA	NA	CSAGPLGDTQYF	TGCAGTGCTGGTCCCCTGGGGGATACGCAGTATTTT
TRBV5-1	TRBJ2-1	TRBD2	few	CASRAGTSGNDEQFF	TGCGCCAGCAGGGCCGGGACTAGCGGAAACGATGAGCAGTTCTTC
TRBV27	TRBJ2-6	NA	few	CASRSPGAGANVLTF	TGTGCCAGCAGATCGCCCGGGGCTGGGGCCAACGTCCTGACTTTC
TRBV3-1	TRBJ2-7	NA	NA	CASSQEGGGGPSYEQYF	TGTGCCAGCAGCCAAGAAGGAGGCGGGGGCCCTTCCTACGAGCAGTACTTC
TRBV10-3	TRBJ1-4	TRBD1	few	CAISTGLATNEKLFF	TGTGCCATTTCGACAGGGCTTGCAACTAATGAAAAACTGTTTTTT
TRBV20-1	TRBJ2-7	NA	few	CSARPLFWDTYEQYF	TGCAGTGCTAGACCTCTTTTTTGGGATACCTACGAGCAGTACTTC
TRBV7-2	TRBJ2-1	TRBD2	NA	CASSLLGLALDEQFF	TGTGCCAGCAGCTTATTGGGACTAGCGCTGGATGAGCAGTTCTTC
TRBV19	TRBJ1-5	NA	NA	CAGSTLSNQPQHF	TGTGCCGGTAGTACACTTAGCAATCAGCCCCAGCATTTT
TRBV27	TRBJ2-7	TRBD2	NA	CASNRRGERYEQYF	TGTGCCAGCAACCGACGGGGGGAGCGGTACGAGCAGTACTTC
TRBV27	TRBJ2-3	NA	NA	CASSPKKSGQSRDTQYF	TGTGCCAGCAGTCCCAAAAAGAGCGGACAGTCGAGGGATACGCAGTATTTT
TRBV7-2	TRBJ1-5	TRBD1	few	CASSNWGQGYQPQHF	TGTGCCAGCAGTAACTGGGGACAGGGTTATCAGCCCCAGCATTTT
TRBV6-1	TRBJ1-5	NA	NA	CASTPGRTFPFLGQPQHF	TGTGCCAGCACCCCGGGACGGACCTTCCCCTTTCTAGGTCAGCCCCAGCATTTT
TRBV6-6	TRBJ2-2	TRBD1	NA	CASSPGTGGNTGELFF	TGTGCCAGCAGTCCCGGGACAGGGGGCAACACCGGGGAGCTGTTTTTT
TRBV27	TRBJ1-5	TRBD1	NA	CASRHVTGNQPQHF	TGTGCCAGCAGGCACGTGACAGGGAATCAGCCCCAGCATTTT
TRBV6-2/TRBV6-3	TRBJ2-1	TRBD1	NA	CASSYPGTGSYNEQFF	TGTGCCAGCAGTTATCCCGGGACAGGGAGCTACAATGAGCAGTTCTTC
TRBV4-2	TRBJ2-2	TRBD1	few	CASSLMGQGNTGELFF	TGTGCCAGCAGCCTCATGGGACAGGGAAACACCGGGGAGCTGTTTTTT
TRBV12-3/TRBV12-4	TRBJ1-1	NA	many	CASSPRGGNTEAFF	TGTGCCAGCAGTCCCCGCGGGGGGAACACTGAAGCTTTCTTT
TRBV6-2/TRBV6-3	TRBJ2-5	NA	few	CASSYSRVGLQETQYF	TGTGCCAGCAGTTACTCGAGGGTAGGACTCCAAGAGACCCAGTACTTC
TRBV28	TRBJ2-2	NA	few	CASSSAPTGELFF	TGTGCCAGCAGTTCGGCCCCGACCGGGGAGCTGTTTTTT